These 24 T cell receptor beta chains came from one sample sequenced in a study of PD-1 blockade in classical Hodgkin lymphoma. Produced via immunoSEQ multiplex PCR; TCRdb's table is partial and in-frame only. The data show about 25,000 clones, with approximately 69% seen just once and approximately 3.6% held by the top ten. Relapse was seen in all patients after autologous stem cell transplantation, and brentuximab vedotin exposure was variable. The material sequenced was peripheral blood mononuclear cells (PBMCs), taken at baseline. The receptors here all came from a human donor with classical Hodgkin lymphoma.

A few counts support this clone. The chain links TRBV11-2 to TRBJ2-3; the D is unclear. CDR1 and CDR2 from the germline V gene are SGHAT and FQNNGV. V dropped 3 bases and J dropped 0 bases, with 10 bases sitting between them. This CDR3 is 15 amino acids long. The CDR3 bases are TGTGCCAGCAGCTTTTCGGGCTCTAGCACAGATACGCAGTATTTT. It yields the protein CASSFSGSSTDTQYF.

CDR3 sequence reads: CASSQEWEKLFF. Written as DNA, the CDR3 is TGCGCCAGCAGCCAAGAGTGGGAAAAACTGTTTTTT. This rearrangement joins TRBV4-1 to TRBJ1-4; unclear D gene. The V end was cut by 0 bases, the J end by 8 bases, with 4 bases between. In germline, CDR1 is MGHRA, CDR2 YSYEKL. This CDR3 has 12 amino acids.

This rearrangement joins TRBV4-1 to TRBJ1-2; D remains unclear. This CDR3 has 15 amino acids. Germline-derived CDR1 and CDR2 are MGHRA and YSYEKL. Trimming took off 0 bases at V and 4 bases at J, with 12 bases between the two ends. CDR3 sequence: CASSQEIGVAYGYTF. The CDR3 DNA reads TGCGCCAGCAGCCAAGAGATTGGGGTTGCCTATGGCTACACCTTC.

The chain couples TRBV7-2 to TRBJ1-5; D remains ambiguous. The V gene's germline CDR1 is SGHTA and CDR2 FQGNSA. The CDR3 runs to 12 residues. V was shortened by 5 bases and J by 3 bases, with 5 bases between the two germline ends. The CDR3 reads CASSAYNQPQHF. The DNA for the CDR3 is TGTGCCAGCAGCGCATACAATCAGCCCCAGCATTTT.

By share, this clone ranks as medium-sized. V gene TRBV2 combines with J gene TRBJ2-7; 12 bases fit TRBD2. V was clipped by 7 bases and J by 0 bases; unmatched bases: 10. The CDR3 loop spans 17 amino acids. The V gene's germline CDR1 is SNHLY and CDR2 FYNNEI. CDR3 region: CASIASGGDPLSYEQYF. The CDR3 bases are TGTGCCAGCATCGCTAGCGGGGGGGACCCCCTCTCCTACGAGCAGTACTTC.

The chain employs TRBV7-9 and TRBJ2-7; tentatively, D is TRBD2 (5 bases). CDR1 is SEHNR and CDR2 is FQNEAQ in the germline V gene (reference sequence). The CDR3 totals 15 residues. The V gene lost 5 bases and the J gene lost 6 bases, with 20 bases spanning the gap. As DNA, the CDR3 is TGTGCCAGCAGCCCCCGCGCGGGCGGGCCTGGCGAGCAGTACTTC. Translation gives CASSPRAGGPGEQYF.

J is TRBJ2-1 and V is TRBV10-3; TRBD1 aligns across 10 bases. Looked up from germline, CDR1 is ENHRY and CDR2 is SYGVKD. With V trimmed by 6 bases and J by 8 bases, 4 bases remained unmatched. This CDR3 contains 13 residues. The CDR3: CAIRGTGVHEQFF. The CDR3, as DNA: TGTGCCATCAGGGGGACAGGGGTCCATGAGCAGTTCTTC.

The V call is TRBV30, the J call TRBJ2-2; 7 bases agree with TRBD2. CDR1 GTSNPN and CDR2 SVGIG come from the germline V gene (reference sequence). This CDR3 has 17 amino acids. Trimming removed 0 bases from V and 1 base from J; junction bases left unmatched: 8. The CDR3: CAWSVLGGGLNTGELFF. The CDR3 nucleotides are TGTGCCTGGAGTGTATTGGGCGGGGGTCTGAACACCGGGGAGCTGTTTTTT.

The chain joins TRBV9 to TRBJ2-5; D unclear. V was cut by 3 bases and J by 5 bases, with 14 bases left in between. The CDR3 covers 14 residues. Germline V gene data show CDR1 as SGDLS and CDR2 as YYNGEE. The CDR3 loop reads CASSAHRGGETQYF. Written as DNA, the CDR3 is TGTGCCAGCAGCGCACACCGAGGTGGTGAGACCCAGTACTTC.

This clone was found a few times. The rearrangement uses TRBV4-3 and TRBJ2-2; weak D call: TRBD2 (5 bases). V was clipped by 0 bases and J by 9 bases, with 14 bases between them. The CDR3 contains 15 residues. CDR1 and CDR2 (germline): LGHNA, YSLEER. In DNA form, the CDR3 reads TGCGCCAGCAGCCAAGATCCGGGGTTTAGGCGGGAGCTGTTTTTT. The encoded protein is CASSQDPGFRRELFF.

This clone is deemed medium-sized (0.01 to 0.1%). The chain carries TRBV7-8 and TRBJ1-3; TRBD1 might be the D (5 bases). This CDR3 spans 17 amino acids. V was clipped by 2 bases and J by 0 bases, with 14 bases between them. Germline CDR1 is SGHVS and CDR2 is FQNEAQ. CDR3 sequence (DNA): TGTGCCAGCAGCTTATACACGGGGCCGACCTCTGGAAACACCATATATTTT. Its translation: CASSLYTGPTSGNTIYF.

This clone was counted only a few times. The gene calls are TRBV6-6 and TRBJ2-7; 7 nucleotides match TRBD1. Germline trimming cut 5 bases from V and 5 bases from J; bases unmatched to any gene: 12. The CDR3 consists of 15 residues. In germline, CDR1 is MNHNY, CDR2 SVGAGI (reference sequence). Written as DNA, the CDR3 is TGTGCCAGCAGTCGCCTCGACAGGGATCAGGACGAGCAGTACTTC. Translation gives CASSRLDRDQDEQYF.

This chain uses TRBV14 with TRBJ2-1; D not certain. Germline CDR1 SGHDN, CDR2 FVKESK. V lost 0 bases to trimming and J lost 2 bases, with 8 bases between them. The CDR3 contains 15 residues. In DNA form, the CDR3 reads TGTGCCAGCAGCCAAGAGTCTTCCACCTACAATGAGCAGTTCTTC. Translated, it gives CASSQESSTYNEQFF.

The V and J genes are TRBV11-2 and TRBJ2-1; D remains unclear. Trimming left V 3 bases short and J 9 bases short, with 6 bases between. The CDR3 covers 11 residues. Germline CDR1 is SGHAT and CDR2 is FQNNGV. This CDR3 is CASSFLREQFF. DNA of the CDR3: TGTGCCAGCAGCTTCCTCCGTGAGCAGTTCTTC.

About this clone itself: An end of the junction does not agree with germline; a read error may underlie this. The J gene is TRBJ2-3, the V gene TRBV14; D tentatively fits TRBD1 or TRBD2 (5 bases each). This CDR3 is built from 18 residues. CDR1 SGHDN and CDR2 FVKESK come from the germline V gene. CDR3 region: CASSPSWGMGVSSDTQFF. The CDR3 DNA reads TGTGCCAGCAGCCCCAGTTGGGGGATGGGGGTATCGTCAGATACGCAGTTTTTT.

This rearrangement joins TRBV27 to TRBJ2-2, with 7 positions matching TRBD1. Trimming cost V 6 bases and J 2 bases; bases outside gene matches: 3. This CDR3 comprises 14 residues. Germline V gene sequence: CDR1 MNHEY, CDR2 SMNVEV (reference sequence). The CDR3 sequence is CASREGANTGELFF. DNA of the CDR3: TGTGCCAGCAGAGAGGGGGCTAACACCGGGGAGCTGTTTTTT.

CDR3 bases: TGTGCCAGCAGTGAGGCGTTTGGAAACACCATATATTTT. Residues: CASSEAFGNTIYF. The chain joins TRBV2 to TRBJ1-3; D unclear. The ends were cut back, 3 bases at V and 3 bases at J, with 6 bases in the middle. The length of the CDR3 is 13 residues. Germline loops: CDR1 SNHLY, CDR2 FYNNEI.

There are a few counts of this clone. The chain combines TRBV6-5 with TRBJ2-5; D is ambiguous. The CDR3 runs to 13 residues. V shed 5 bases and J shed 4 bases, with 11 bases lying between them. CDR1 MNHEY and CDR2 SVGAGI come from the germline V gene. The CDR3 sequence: CASSDTFGETQYF. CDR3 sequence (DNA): TGTGCCAGCAGTGACACCTTCGGAGAGACCCAGTACTTC.

In DNA form, the CDR3 reads TGTGCCAGCAGCTTTCCGAACACTGAAGCTTTCTTT. This sequence encodes CASSFPNTEAFF. The rearrangement uses TRBV7-9 and TRBJ1-1; D not resolved. CDR3 size: 12 residues. Deletions cut 3 bases from V and 1 base from J, with 3 bases between. In germline, CDR1 is SEHNR, CDR2 FQNEAQ (reference sequence).

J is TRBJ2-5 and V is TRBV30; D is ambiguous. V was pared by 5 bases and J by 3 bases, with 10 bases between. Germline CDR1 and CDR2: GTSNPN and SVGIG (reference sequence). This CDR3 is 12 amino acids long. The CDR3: CAWVGAEETQYF. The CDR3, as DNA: TGTGCCTGGGTCGGCGCCGAAGAGACCCAGTACTTC.

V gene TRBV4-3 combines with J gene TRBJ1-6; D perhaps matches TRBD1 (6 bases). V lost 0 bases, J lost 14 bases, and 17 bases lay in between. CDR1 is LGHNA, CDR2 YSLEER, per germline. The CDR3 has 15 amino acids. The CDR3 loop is CASSQDRGGWGTLHF. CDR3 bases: TGCGCCAGCAGCCAAGATCGAGGGGGGTGGGGTACCCTCCACTTT.

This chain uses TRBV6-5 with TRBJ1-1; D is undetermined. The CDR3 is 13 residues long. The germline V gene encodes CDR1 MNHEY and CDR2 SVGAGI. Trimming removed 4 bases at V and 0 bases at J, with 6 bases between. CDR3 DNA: TGTGCCAGCAGTTTATACGTGAACACTGAAGCTTTCTTT. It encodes CASSLYVNTEAFF.

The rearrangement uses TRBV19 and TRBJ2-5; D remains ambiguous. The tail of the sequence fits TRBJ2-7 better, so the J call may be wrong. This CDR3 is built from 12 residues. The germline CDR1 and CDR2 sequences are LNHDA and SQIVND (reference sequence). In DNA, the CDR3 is TGTGCCAGTAGTATAGGGAATTACGAGCAGTACTTC. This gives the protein CASSIGNYEQYF.

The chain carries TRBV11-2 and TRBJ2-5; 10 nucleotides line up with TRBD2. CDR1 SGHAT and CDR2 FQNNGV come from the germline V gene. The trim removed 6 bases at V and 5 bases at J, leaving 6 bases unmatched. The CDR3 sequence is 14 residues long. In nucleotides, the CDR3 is TGTGCCAGCAGAAGCGGGGGGGCCTTTGAGACCCAGTACTTC. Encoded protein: CASRSGGAFETQYF.